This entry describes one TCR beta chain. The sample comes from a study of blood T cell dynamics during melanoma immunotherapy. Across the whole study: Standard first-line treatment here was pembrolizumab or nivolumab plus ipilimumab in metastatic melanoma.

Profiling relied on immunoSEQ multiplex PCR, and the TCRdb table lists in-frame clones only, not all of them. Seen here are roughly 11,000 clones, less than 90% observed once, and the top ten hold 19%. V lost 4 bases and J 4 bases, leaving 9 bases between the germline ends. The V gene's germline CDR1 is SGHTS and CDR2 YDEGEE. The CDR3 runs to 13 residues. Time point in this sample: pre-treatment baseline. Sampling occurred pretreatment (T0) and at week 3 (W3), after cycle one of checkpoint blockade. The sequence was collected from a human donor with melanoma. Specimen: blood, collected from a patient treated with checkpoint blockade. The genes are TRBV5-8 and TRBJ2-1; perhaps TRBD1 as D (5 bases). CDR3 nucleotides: TGTGCCAGCAGCAGCGACAGTTACAATGAGCAGTTCTTC. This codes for CASSSDSYNEQFF.